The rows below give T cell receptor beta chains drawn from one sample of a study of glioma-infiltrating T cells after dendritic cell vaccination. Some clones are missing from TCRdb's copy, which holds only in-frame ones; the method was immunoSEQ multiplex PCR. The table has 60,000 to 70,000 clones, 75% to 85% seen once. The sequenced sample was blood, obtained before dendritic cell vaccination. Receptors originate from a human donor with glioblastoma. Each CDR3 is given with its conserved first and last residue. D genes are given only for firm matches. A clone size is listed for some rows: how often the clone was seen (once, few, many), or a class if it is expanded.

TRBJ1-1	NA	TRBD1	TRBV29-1	CSVRQGGDTEAFF	TGCAGCGTTCGACAGGGTGGCGACACTGAAGCTTTCTTT
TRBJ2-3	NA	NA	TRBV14	CASTPLRGDTQYF	TGTGCCAGCACGCCCCTAAGGGGAGATACGCAGTATTTT
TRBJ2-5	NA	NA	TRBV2	CASSDREQETQYF	TGTGCCAGCAGTGACAGGGAACAAGAGACCCAGTACTTC
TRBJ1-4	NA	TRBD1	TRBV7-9	CASSLGGTGVEKLFF	TGTGCCAGCAGCTTGGGTGGGACAGGGGTAGAAAAACTGTTTTTT
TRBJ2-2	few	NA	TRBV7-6	CASSPTNLAGNTGELFF	TGTGCCAGCAGCCCGACGAACCTCGCGGGGAACACCGGGGAGCTGTTTTTT
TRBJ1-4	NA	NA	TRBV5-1	CASSPQSATNEKLFF	TGCGCCAGCAGCCCTCAGTCTGCAACTAATGAAAAACTGTTTTTT
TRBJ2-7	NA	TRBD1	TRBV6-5	CAGSGTGGSYEQYF	TGTGCCGGCAGTGGGACAGGGGGCTCCTACGAGCAGTACTTC
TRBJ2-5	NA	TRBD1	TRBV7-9	CASSLGGQGASETQYF	TGTGCCAGCAGCTTGGGGGGACAGGGGGCGTCGGAGACCCAGTACTTC
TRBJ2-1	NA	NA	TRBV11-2	CASSLDQVTGGQFF	TGTGCCAGCAGCTTAGATCAAGTGACCGGGGGGCAGTTCTTC
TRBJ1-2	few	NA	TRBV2	CASLGGALNYGYTF	TGTGCCAGCCTGGGAGGGGCCCTTAACTATGGCTACACCTTC
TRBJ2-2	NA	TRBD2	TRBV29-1	CSAGRGANTGELFF	TGCAGCGCCGGTCGGGGGGCGAACACCGGGGAGCTGTTTTTT
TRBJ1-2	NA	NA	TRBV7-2	CASSSLGLGYTF	TGTGCCAGCAGCTCCTTGGGGCTTGGCTACACCTTC
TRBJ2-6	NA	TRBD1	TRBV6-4	CASSEQPGQANVLTF	TGTGCCAGCAGTGAGCAGCCGGGACAGGCGAACGTCCTGACTTTC
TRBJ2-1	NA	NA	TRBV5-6	CASSTIYLADEQFF	TGTGCCAGCAGCACTATTTACCTAGCCGATGAGCAGTTCTTC
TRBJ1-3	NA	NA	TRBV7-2	CASSRTVTLGNTIYF	TGTGCCAGCAGCCGAACGGTGACTCTTGGAAACACCATATATTTT
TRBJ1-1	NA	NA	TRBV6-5	CASSTWNTEAFF	TGTGCCAGCAGTACTTGGAACACTGAAGCTTTCTTT
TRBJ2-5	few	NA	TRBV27	CASSATAFKETQYF	TGTGCCAGCAGTGCGACAGCGTTCAAAGAGACCCAGTACTTC
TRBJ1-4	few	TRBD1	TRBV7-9	CASLQTGKDEKLFF	TGTGCCAGCCTGCAGACAGGGAAGGATGAAAAACTGTTTTTT
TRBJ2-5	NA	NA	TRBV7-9	CASSLGRGSDQETQYF	TGTGCCAGCAGCTTAGGTCGGGGGTCGGACCAAGAGACCCAGTACTTC
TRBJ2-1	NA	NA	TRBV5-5	CASSPSGVRNEQFF	TGTGCCAGCAGCCCCTCGGGGGTCAGGAATGAGCAGTTCTTC
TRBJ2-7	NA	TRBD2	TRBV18	CASSPRGGTTSYEQYF	TGTGCCAGCTCCCCCCGGGGGGGGACTACCTCCTACGAGCAGTACTTC
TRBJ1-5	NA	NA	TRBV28	CASSSGGVQPQHF	TGTGCCAGCAGTTCGGGCGGGGTTCAGCCCCAGCATTTT
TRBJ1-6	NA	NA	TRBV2	CASSVLPAGEGPLHF	TGTGCCAGCAGTGTTCTCCCCGCTGGGGAGGGACCCCTCCACTTT
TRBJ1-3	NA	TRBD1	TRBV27	CASSLTGGPGNTIYF	TGTGCCAGCAGCCTAACAGGGGGCCCTGGAAACACCATATATTTT
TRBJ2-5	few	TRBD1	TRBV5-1	CASSPRTGGGGETQYF	TGCGCCAGCAGCCCAAGGACAGGGGGCGGAGGAGAGACCCAGTACTTC
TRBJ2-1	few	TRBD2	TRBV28	CASNSREVSYNEQFF	TGTGCCAGCAATTCCCGGGAGGTTTCCTACAATGAGCAGTTCTTC
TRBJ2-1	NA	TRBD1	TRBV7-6	CASSFQTSQGNEQFF	TGTGCCAGCAGCTTCCAGACTTCACAGGGGAATGAGCAGTTCTTC
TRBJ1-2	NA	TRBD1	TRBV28	CASSLFSGGYGYTF	TGTGCCAGCAGTTTATTCTCAGGGGGCTATGGCTACACCTTC
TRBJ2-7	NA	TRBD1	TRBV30	CAWSVSRRTGGYEQYF	TGTGCCTGGAGTGTCTCCAGGAGGACAGGGGGCTACGAGCAGTACTTC
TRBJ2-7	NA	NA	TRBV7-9	CASSRARGGYEQYF	TGTGCCAGCAGCCGCGCAAGGGGGGGCTACGAGCAGTACTTC